The clone carrying this T cell receptor (beta chain) occurred many times. Its antigen remains unidentified. CDR1 and CDR2 from the germline V gene are KGHSH and LQKENI. V was pared by 2 bases and J by 4 bases, with 5 bases of the junction left unmatched. The CDR3 extends over 16 amino acids. UMIs were added to TCR cDNA along with a universal primer site when it was made by 5'RACE template switching. TCRdb re-derived calls from the 5' RACE reads in MiXCR, one entry per CDR3 protein. The sample lists a few hundred thousand distinct CDR3 sequences, 8.5% to 10% occurring once. The sample is drawn from a study of T cells after yellow fever vaccination. About the research overall: Fractions low in cell number were prepared with SMART-Seq v4 Ultra Low Input. Overall study results and limits: Sorted repertoires could include abundant contaminating clonotypes from bulk cells. CD4 and CD8 compartments shared a small share of clonotypes.

The sequences come from PBMCs, collected on the day of the first yellow fever vaccination. This sequence originates from a man between 18 and 35 years old who received the YFV17D yellow fever vaccine. The gene calls are TRBV18 and TRBJ2-2; 9 nucleotides line up with TRBD1. DNA of the CDR3: TGTGCCAGCTCACCATCCGGGACAGGGATCACCGGGGAGCTGTTTTTT. This sequence encodes CASSPSGTGITGELFF. Variable domain in full (rest from reference TRBV18 and TRBJ2-2): NAGVMQNPRHLVRRRGQEARLRCSPMKGHSHVYWYRQLPEEGLKFMVYLQKENIIDESGMPKERFSAEFPKEGPSILRIQQVVRGDSAAYFCASSPSGTGITGELFFGEGSRLTVL.